The clone carrying this TCR beta chain was observed at least ten times. Amplification of TCR beta CDR3 regions was performed using RNA transcripts as template. The TCR CDR3 first-round RT-PCR relied on the HTBI primer set. TCRdb fed the multiplex PCR reads into MiXCR, producing one record per CDR3 protein. The data contain fewer than 400,000 distinct CDR3 sequences, 16% of them singletons. V was clipped by 6 bases and J by 5 bases; unmatched bases: 7. This CDR3 is built from 15 residues. This specimen belongs to a study of T cells in Graves' hyperthyroidism and ophthalmopathy. J is TRBJ2-2 and V is TRBV12-3 or TRBV12-4; 9 bases agree with TRBD1. The sequence was obtained from a young man with Graves' hyperthyroidism. The sequencing sample was made of blood. CDR3 in DNA: TGTGCCAGCAGGGGACAGGGAGAGGATACCGGGGAGCTGTTTTTT. It specifies CASRGQGEDTGELFF.